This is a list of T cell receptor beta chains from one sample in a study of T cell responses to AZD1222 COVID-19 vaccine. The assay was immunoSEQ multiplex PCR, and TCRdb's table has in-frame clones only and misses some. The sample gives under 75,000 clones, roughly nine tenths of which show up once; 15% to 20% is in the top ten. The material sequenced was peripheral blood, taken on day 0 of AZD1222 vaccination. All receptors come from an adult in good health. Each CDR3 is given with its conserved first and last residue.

CDR3aa: CASSQQVINQPQHF; len: 14; v_gene: TRBV4-1
CDR3aa: CASSLGQGVGYEQYF; len: 15; v_gene: TRBV7-9
CDR3aa: CASSYWDRVRNYGYTF; len: 16; v_gene: TRBV6-5
CDR3aa: CASSLGGNEKLFF; len: 13; v_gene: TRBV5-6
CDR3aa: CASSVVLQATEAFF; len: 14; v_gene: TRBV9
CDR3aa: CASTKSGGLRETQYF; len: 15; v_gene: TRBV11-3
CDR3aa: CASNTGTGGIGNTIYF; len: 16; v_gene: TRBV19
CDR3aa: CASSSDPNSNQPQHF; len: 15; v_gene: TRBV6-5
CDR3aa: CASSFDGGPITEAFF; len: 15; v_gene: TRBV7-9
CDR3aa: CAISESASGGVAKNIQYF; len: 18; v_gene: TRBV10-3
CDR3aa: CASSYDRGKNIQYF; len: 14; v_gene: TRBV4-3
CDR3aa: CASSLGSAGGRGYTF; len: 15; v_gene: TRBV7-8
CDR3aa: CASSYNDGGPYGYTF; len: 15; v_gene: TRBV6-5
CDR3aa: CAGGTARGTQYF; len: 12; v_gene: TRBV28
CDR3aa: CASSTGSLNQPQHF; len: 14; v_gene: TRBV6-5
CDR3aa: CASSFARDFGAFF; len: 13; v_gene: TRBV11-1
CDR3aa: CASRISYEQYF; len: 11; v_gene: TRBV6-5
CDR3aa: CASSILRQGGETQYF; len: 15; v_gene: TRBV7-8
CDR3aa: CASSLGDRVTDTQYF; len: 15; v_gene: TRBV5-8
CDR3aa: CASSRGQTLNTEAFF; len: 15; v_gene: TRBV5-8
CDR3aa: CASSPGRGSGNTIYF; len: 15; v_gene: TRBV21-1
CDR3aa: CASSLGELGKAFF; len: 13; v_gene: TRBV11-3
CDR3aa: CASRGPWGETGELFF; len: 15; v_gene: TRBV28
CDR3aa: CASSESRNTEAFF; len: 13; v_gene: TRBV2
CDR3aa: CASSLVTLNTEAFF; len: 14; v_gene: TRBV7-9
CDR3aa: CASSESQVETDTQYF; len: 15; v_gene: TRBV6-1
CDR3aa: CASSPSGRDEQYF; len: 13; v_gene: TRBV18
CDR3aa: CASSPRGLSYNEQFF; len: 15; v_gene: TRBV9
CDR3aa: CASSHEGQENTEAFF; len: 15; v_gene: TRBV18